This entry lists 21 T cell receptor beta chains sequenced from one sample in a study of blood T cell repertoires in COVID-19. Clones were sequenced by immunoSEQ multiplex PCR, and TCRdb holds only the in-frame ones, with some missing. The top ten clones hold 7.5% to 10% of a sample with about 110,000 clones, roughly 82% of them seen once. Sequencing was carried out using peripheral blood. The receptors derive from a woman aged 40 to 50 with acute or convalescent COVID-19.

The chain recombines TRBV4-1 with TRBJ2-6, with D unclear. Trimming cost V 1 base and J 0 bases, with 7 bases left between them. The CDR3 has 16 amino acids. Per the germline V gene, CDR1 is MGHRA and CDR2 is YSYEKL. CDR3 sequence reads: CASSQGGDSGANVLTF. In DNA form, the CDR3 reads TGCGCCAGCAGCCAAGGAGGAGACTCTGGGGCCAACGTCCTGACTTTC.

The chain is built from TRBV25-1 and TRBJ1-2; a weak D match, TRBD1 (5 bases). V was trimmed by 7 bases and J by 3 bases, leaving 9 bases between them. CDR1 and CDR2 (germline): MGHDK, SYGVNS. CDR3 length equals 12 residues. CDR3 bases: TGTGCCAGCACCGGGGGAGACTATGGCTACACCTTC. Its translation: CASTGGDYGYTF.

V and J are TRBV28 and TRBJ1-1; unclear D gene. Per germline, CDR1 MDHEN and CDR2 SYDVKM. The CDR3 is 14 residues long. Deletions cut 6 bases from V and 0 bases from J, with 11 bases between. This CDR3 is CASSAAILNTEAFF. The DNA for the CDR3 is TGTGCCAGCAGCGCGGCCATCCTGAACACTGAAGCTTTCTTT.

The rearrangement uses TRBV4-3 and TRBJ1-6, with D tentatively TRBD1 (5 bases). The CDR3 sequence is 14 residues long. Trimming stripped 0 bases from V and 16 bases from J, with 16 bases between. From germline, CDR1 is LGHNA and CDR2 YSLEER. The CDR3, as DNA: TGCGCCAGCAGCCAAGAAGAACAGGTAAAGAGGCTCCACTTT. Translation gives CASSQEEQVKRLHF.

The gene calls are TRBV19 and TRBJ2-1; maybe TRBD2 (5 bases). Between the trimmed V and J ends, which lost 5 bases and 2 bases, there was a span of 13 bases. The CDR3 is 15 amino acids. The germline V gene encodes CDR1 LNHDA and CDR2 SQIVND (reference sequence). The CDR3 sequence is CASSSRPEAYNEQFF. Here the CDR3 DNA reads TGTGCCAGTAGTTCCCGCCCGGAGGCCTACAATGAGCAGTTCTTC.

This clone was detected once. The CDR3 DNA sequence: TGTGCCAGCAGCACGACCGGGACTCACTACGAGCAGTACTTC. Residues: CASSTTGTHYEQYF. This chain connects TRBV5-6 to TRBJ2-7; possible D gene TRBD2, 6 bases. The CDR3 loop spans 14 amino acids. CDR1 is SGHDT and CDR2 is YYEEEE in the germline V gene. V dropped 4 bases and J dropped 3 bases, with 14 bases sitting between them.

This chain uses TRBV10-3 with TRBJ2-1, with D perhaps TRBD1 (6 bases). The V gene lost 2 bases and the J gene lost 7 bases, with 9 bases spanning the gap. The CDR3 has 13 amino acids. Per the germline V gene, CDR1 is ENHRY and CDR2 is SYGVKD. This CDR3 reads CAISEDRRNEQFF. The CDR3 DNA follows: TGTGCCATCAGTGAGGACAGGAGGAATGAGCAGTTCTTC.

This clone was observed once. The chain joins TRBV7-6 to TRBJ2-1; possible D gene TRBD1, 5 bases. This CDR3 contains 16 residues. Trimming took off 2 bases at V and 2 bases at J, with 13 bases between the two ends. Germline CDR1 is SGHVS and CDR2 is FNYEAQ. The CDR3 loop reads CASSLFVLGAYNEQFF. The CDR3 DNA is TGTGCCAGCAGCTTATTCGTCTTAGGGGCCTACAATGAGCAGTTCTTC.

The J gene is TRBJ1-6, the V gene TRBV5-6, with unresolved D. CDR3 length equals 17 residues. Germline CDR1 is SGHDT and CDR2 is YYEEEE. With 1 base removed from V and 0 bases from J, the gap between germline ends came to 11 bases. CDR3 nucleotide sequence: TGTGCCAGCAGCTTGATTTCTTCCAGCTCCTATAATTCACCCCTCCACTTT. Its translation: CASSLISSSSYNSPLHF.

The chain couples TRBV10-1 to TRBJ2-7; possible D gene TRBD2, 5 bases. CDR1 is WNHNN, CDR2 SYGVQD, per germline (reference sequence). V dropped 5 bases and J dropped 3 bases, with 11 bases sitting between them. The length of the CDR3 is 13 residues. The CDR3, as DNA: TGCGCCAGCAGTCGCGGACTCGACTACGAGCAGTACTTC. This sequence encodes CASSRGLDYEQYF.

The chain employs TRBV3-1 (or the pseudogene TRBV3-2) and TRBJ2-1; weak D call: TRBD2 (5 bases). V dropped 4 bases and J dropped 6 bases, with 13 bases sitting between them. This CDR3 region has 14 residues. In germline, CDR1 is LGHDT, CDR2 YNNKEL (reference sequence). CDR3 loop: CASSPLSGINEQFF. CDR3 DNA sequence: TGTGCCAGCAGCCCTCTCAGCGGAATCAATGAGCAGTTCTTC.

This clone appeared a few times. V is TRBV19 and J is TRBJ1-2; 7 bases match TRBD1. Germline CDR1 LNHDA, CDR2 SQIVND (reference sequence). CDR3 length: 13 residues. J gave up 5 bases and V 5 bases, and 5 bases lay outside the gene matches. The CDR3 DNA reads TGTGCCAGTAGTCCAAGACAGGGTTATGGCTACACCTTC. This sequence encodes CASSPRQGYGYTF.

The rearrangement joins TRBV11-2 to TRBJ1-2; 7 nucleotides align to TRBD1. The CDR3 has 15 residues. CDR1 and CDR2 (germline): SGHAT, FQNNGV. With V trimmed by 0 bases and J by 8 bases, 9 bases remained unmatched. CDR3 loop: CASSLDWTGSLGYTF. The CDR3 nucleotides are TGTGCCAGCAGCTTAGACTGGACAGGTTCTTTGGGCTACACCTTC.

V usage is TRBV30 and J usage is TRBJ2-7; 9 bases are shared with TRBD1. Germline lookup yields CDR1 GTSNPN and CDR2 SVGIG (reference sequence). The trim removed 5 bases at V and 3 bases at J, leaving 8 bases unmatched. The CDR3 totals 14 residues. CDR3 region: CAWGIGTGLYEQYF. DNA of the CDR3: TGTGCCTGGGGGATCGGGACAGGGCTCTACGAGCAGTACTTC.

The CDR3 sequence is CASRDYQPQHF. CDR3 nucleotides: TGTGCCAGCAGGGACTATCAGCCCCAGCATTTT. This chain uses TRBV6-5 with TRBJ1-5; D is undetermined. V was pared by 6 bases and J by 5 bases, with 5 bases between. This CDR3 spans 11 amino acids. In germline, CDR1 is MNHEY, CDR2 SVGAGI.

The chain employs TRBV7-2 and TRBJ1-5; D unresolved. CDR1 is SGHTA, CDR2 FQGNSA, per germline. The CDR3 is 13 residues long. Trimming took off 5 bases at V and 4 bases at J, with 9 bases between the two ends. This chain's CDR3 is CASSLTQNQPQHF. CDR3 DNA sequence: TGTGCCAGCAGCCTTACACAGAATCAGCCCCAGCATTTT. The variable domain in full, with the rest retrieved from reference TRBV7-2 and TRBJ1-5, is GAGVSQSPSNKVTEKGKDVELRCDPISGHTALYWYRQSLGQGLEFLIYFQGNSAPDKSGLPSDRFSAERTGGSVSTLTIQRTQQEDSAVYLCASSLTQNQPQHFGDGTRLSIL.

This clone was counted once. The chain employs TRBV5-1 and TRBJ2-2, with 9 bases lining up with TRBD2. The V gene end was trimmed by 4 bases and the J gene end by 3 bases; junction bases not matched to a gene: 7. The CDR3 is made up of 16 amino acids. Germline V lookup: CDR1 SGHRS, CDR2 YFSETQ. CDR3 loop: CASSPQTSGYTGELFF. The CDR3 DNA reads TGCGCCAGCAGCCCCCAGACTAGCGGATACACCGGGGAGCTGTTTTTT.

The chain links TRBV7-9 to TRBJ1-2; D possibly corresponds to TRBD1 (5 bases). The length of the CDR3 is 14 residues. The V and J ends lost 4 bases and 8 bases respectively, with 17 bases between them. The germline gives CDR1 SEHNR, CDR2 FQNEAQ (reference sequence). The DNA of the CDR3 is TGTGCCAGCAGCTCTGACAGTTCGTATTGGGGCTACACCTTC. This translates into CASSSDSSYWGYTF.

The rearrangement uses TRBV5-5 and TRBJ2-3; 13 positions agree with TRBD2. From germline, CDR1 is SGHKS and CDR2 YYEKEE (reference sequence). V was clipped by 7 bases and J by 0 bases; unmatched bases: 5. The CDR3 is 16 amino acids. CDR3 bases: TGTGCCAGCGCCGGACTAGCGGGGGTTAGCACAGATACGCAGTATTTT. Amino acid sequence: CASAGLAGVSTDTQYF.

This chain links TRBV7-3 with TRBJ1-6; TRBD1 matches 12 bases. Germline V gene lookup returns CDR1 SGHTA and CDR2 FQGTGA. The CDR3 runs 15 residues. Trimming cost V 5 bases and J 10 bases; bases outside gene matches: 6. DNA for the CDR3: TGTGCCAGCAGCCCTGGGACAGGGGGCAACTCACCCCTCCACTTT. Translating gives CASSPGTGGNSPLHF.

V and J are TRBV9 and TRBJ1-3, with 7 bases fitting TRBD1. The CDR3 has 14 amino acids. CDR1 is SGDLS and CDR2 is YYNGEE in the germline V gene. V lost 0 bases, J lost 9 bases, and 6 bases stayed unmatched. CDR3 residues: CASSVVPGGGTIYF. CDR3 bases: TGTGCCAGCAGCGTAGTGCCAGGGGGTGGCACCATATATTTT.